This T cell receptor beta chain was sequenced for a study of post-analysis software for immune sequencing data. Presence of unique molecular identifiers characterized the TCR beta cDNA libraries. One entry per CDR3 protein results from TCRdb running MiXCR on the PCR reads. The sample records roughly 650,000 distinct CDR3 sequences, approximately 60% being singletons. This clonotype was counted between two and nine times. What it binds is unknown. Study conclusions and caveats: The study found significantly lower normalized Chao1 diversity in multiple sclerosis patients than in controls.

The receptor's source is a girl under 10 years old with multiple sclerosis. Sequenced material: blood.

The CDR3 spells CASSLRWTVDNYGYTF. The CDR3 DNA sequence: TGTGCCAGCAGTTTACGCTGGACAGTAGATAACTATGGCTACACCTTC. The V gene is TRBV12-3 or TRBV12-4, the J gene TRBJ1-2; TRBD1 might be the D (6 bases). Trimming left V 2 bases short and J 1 base short, with 14 bases between. The CDR3 has 16 residues.